The rows below give T cell receptor beta chains drawn from one sample of a study of blood T cells in healthy people across ages. TCRdb re-called the 5' RACE reads with MiXCR, one entry per CDR3 protein. The sample lists approximately 800,000 distinct CDR3 sequences; 55% to 65% were seen once. Sequences were obtained from blood. These receptors originate from a man in his thirties or forties in good health. CDR3s include the opening cysteine and the closing phenylalanine or tryptophan. D genes are given only for firm matches. Size is omitted from some rows. Given values are once, few, many or a class for expanded clones.

j_call clone_size cdr3_length d_call v_call cdr3_aa cdr3_nt
TRBJ2-1 NA 14 TRBD1 TRBV7-3 CASSPGTGWNEQFF TGTGCCAGCAGCCCCGGGACAGGTTGGAACGAGCAGTTCTTC
TRBJ2-1 NA 17 TRBD2 TRBV20-1 CSAGLAGATTMNNEQFF TGCAGTGCTGGACTAGCGGGGGCCACTACCATGAACAATGAGCAGTTCTTC
TRBJ2-7 NA 16 NA TRBV4-2 CASSQENGLRDNEQYF TGTGCCAGCAGCCAAGAAAACGGGCTCAGGGACAACGAGCAGTACTTC
TRBJ2-7 NA 17 TRBD2 TRBV6-2/TRBV6-3 CASSPLRTSGEAYEQYF TGTGCCAGCAGTCCACTGAGGACTAGCGGGGAAGCCTACGAGCAGTACTTC
TRBJ2-7 NA 16 NA TRBV20-1 CSAHTPTASTSHEQYF TGCAGTGCTCACACCCCGACAGCTTCTACCTCCCACGAGCAGTACTTC
TRBJ2-2 NA 16 NA TRBV4-3 CASSQASRANTGELFF TGCGCCAGCAGCCAAGCCTCCAGGGCGAACACCGGGGAGCTGTTTTTT
TRBJ2-7 few 14 TRBD1 TRBV5-6 CASSFGTGSGEQYF TGTGCCAGCAGCTTCGGGACAGGGAGTGGGGAGCAGTACTTC
TRBJ2-5 NA 14 NA TRBV12-3/TRBV12-4 CASRSNRVAETQYF TGTGCCAGCAGGTCGAACAGGGTTGCGGAGACCCAGTACTTC
TRBJ2-1 NA 12 NA TRBV2 CASSSQLNEQFF TGTGCCAGCAGTTCTCAGTTGAATGAGCAGTTCTTC
TRBJ2-2 NA 13 NA TRBV10-2 CASSEGRTGELFF TGCGCCAGCAGTGAGGGGAGGACCGGGGAACTGTTTTTT
TRBJ2-5 few 13 TRBD2 TRBV29-1 CSVEEPRGGEQYF TGCAGCGTTGAAGAGCCTCGGGGAGGGGAGCAGTACTTC
TRBJ1-2 NA 15 NA TRBV9 CASSDGQGTNGGHTF TGTGCCAGCAGCGATGGCCAGGGGACGAACGGTGGCCACACCTTC
TRBJ2-1 NA 16 NA TRBV7-6 CASSLWGSSSYNEQFF TGTGCCAGCAGCTTATGGGGCAGCTCCTCCTACAATGAGCAGTTCTTC
TRBJ2-5 NA 17 NA TRBV3-1 CASSQGGTRGSKETQYF TGTGCCAGCAGCCAGGGCGGTACTAGAGGCTCCAAAGAGACCCAGTACTTC
TRBJ2-1 NA 18 NA TRBV4-3 CASSQGGVRGTPHNEQFF TGCGCCAGCAGCCAAGGAGGTGTGAGGGGGACGCCACACAATGAGCAGTTCTTC
TRBJ2-3 NA 13 NA TRBV6-5 CATFLPNTDTQYF TGTGCCACCTTTTTGCCGAACACAGATACGCAGTATTTT
TRBJ2-3 NA 14 NA TRBV7-9 CASSSQGSTDTQYF TGTGCCAGCAGCTCCCAGGGGAGCACAGATACGCAGTATTTT
TRBJ1-2 once 16 NA TRBV20-1 CSARGADGDTYYGYTF TGCAGTGCTAGAGGCGCGGACGGGGATACTTACTATGGCTACACCTTC
TRBJ2-3 NA 17 TRBD1 TRBV7-6 CASSPGTPDRATDTQYF TGTGCCAGCAGCCCCGGGACTCCGGACAGGGCCACAGATACGCAGTATTTT
TRBJ2-1 once 14 TRBD2 TRBV11-1 CASSRTSGLNEQFF TGTGCCAGCAGCCGGACTAGCGGCTTAAATGAGCAGTTCTTC
TRBJ2-7 NA 13 TRBD1 TRBV25-1 CATNRGGWDEQYF TGTGCCACTAACCGAGGGGGCTGGGATGAGCAGTACTTC
TRBJ2-3 few 18 TRBD2 TRBV5-6 CASSWIVPGGFEKDTQYF TGTGCCAGCAGCTGGATAGTCCCGGGGGGTTTCGAAAAAGATACGCAGTATTTT
TRBJ2-1 few 12 TRBD2 TRBV7-3 CASSFREGEQFF TGTGCCAGCAGCTTTAGGGAGGGTGAGCAGTTCTTC
TRBJ2-4 once 15 NA TRBV10-3 CAISNPPVGENIQYF TGTGCCATCAGTAATCCCCCGGTGGGGGAAAACATTCAGTACTTC
TRBJ2-4 NA 14 NA TRBV18 CASSPPQFGDIQYF TGTGCCAGCTCACCGCCCCAGTTTGGAGACATTCAGTACTTC
TRBJ1-5 few 15 TRBD1 TRBV10-3 CAISESQGAVEPQHF TGTGCCATCAGTGAATCACAGGGGGCGGTGGAGCCCCAGCATTTT
TRBJ2-7 NA 15 TRBD1 TRBV7-9 CASSLDGTGPYEQYF TGTGCCAGCAGCTTAGATGGGACAGGGCCTTATGAGCAGTACTTC
TRBJ1-2 NA 12 NA TRBV7-9 CATPNAFYGYTF TGTGCCACCCCAAACGCCTTCTATGGCTACACCTTC
TRBJ2-1 NA 15 NA TRBV27 CASSLQYYQTVEQFF TGTGCCAGCAGTTTACAATACTACCAAACAGTTGAGCAGTTCTTC
TRBJ1-5 NA 14 NA TRBV20-1 CSAARWDSNQPQHF TGCAGTGCTGCAAGGTGGGATAGCAATCAGCCCCAGCATTTT
TRBJ2-1 many 14 NA TRBV6-5 CASSYARHGSEQFF TGTGCCAGCAGTTACGCGAGACATGGAAGTGAGCAGTTCTTC
TRBJ1-2 once 12 NA TRBV6-5 CASSSYNYGYTF TGTGCCAGCAGTTCCTACAACTATGGCTACACCTTC
TRBJ2-7 NA 14 NA TRBV7-9 CASSSGTHSYEQYF TGTGCCAGCAGCTCCGGGACGCATTCCTACGAGCAGTACTTC
TRBJ2-3 NA 15 NA TRBV20-1 CSARDQGRSTDTQYF TGCAGTGCTAGAGATCAGGGCCGAAGCACAGATACGCAGTATTTT
TRBJ2-7 NA 12 NA TRBV20-1 CSARDGYNEQYF TGCAGTGCTAGAGATGGCTACAATGAGCAGTACTTC
TRBJ2-1 NA 13 NA TRBV9 CASSAQTTNEQFF TGTGCCAGCAGCGCCCAGACTACCAATGAGCAGTTCTTC
TRBJ1-1 NA 16 NA TRBV27 CASSLSFGQYKAEAFF TGTGCCAGCAGTTTATCATTCGGACAGTATAAGGCTGAAGCTTTCTTT
TRBJ2-1 NA 15 NA TRBV6-5 CASSYTLGGGDEQFF TGTGCCAGCAGTTACACCCTGGGGGGCGGGGATGAGCAGTTCTTC
TRBJ2-2 NA 11 NA TRBV29-1 CSVSGSGELFF TGCAGCGTTTCAGGGTCCGGGGAGCTGTTTTTT
TRBJ1-4 NA 13 NA TRBV4-1 CASSHLENEKLFF TGCGCCAGCAGCCACCTTGAGAATGAAAAACTGTTTTTT